This TCR beta chain was retrieved from a study of blood T cell repertoires in COVID-19 (TCRdb year 2020). Background on the whole study: The collaborator samples originated in the United States, Italy and Spain and spanned the acute and convalescent phases of COVID-19. The material from the prospective study consisted of cDNA or gDNA derived from T cells, B-cell-depleted T cells, or PBMCs. Deeply sampled blood TCRbeta repertoires from subjects exposed to, actively infected with, or recovered from COVID-19 were included in the dataset. The repertoires were released in a freely available public database intended as a resource for research on the immune response to SARS-CoV-2. Samples were obtained from the ongoing ImmuneRACE study (first 160 participants) and from 1,254 subjects provided by 6 global collaborators. The sample metadata nearly always contained a de-identified subject ID, COVID-19 status, age in years and sex. Where available, HLA class I and class II types were obtained from metadata supplied by the sample provider rather than from assay-based typing.

Concerning this clone itself: The clone's antigen remains unknown. No base quality information exists; no much larger clone differs at one position.

Paper-wide results and their limitations: Clinical and demographic metadata were provided uncurated, with the amount varying by source and participant.

Enrolling through a virtual design, the prospective study's participants ranged in age from about 18 to 89 years and lived across 20 to 25 United States geographic areas. In the prospective study, cohorts were assigned on the basis of participant-reported clinical history obtained from a screening survey and a study questionnaire. For ImmuneRACE Cohort 3, a participant was defined as recovered based on two consecutive negative NP/OP PCR tests, clearance by a healthcare professional, or resolution of symptoms. In the prospective study, whole blood, serum and a nasopharyngeal or oropharyngeal swab were collected from each participant by mobile phlebotomists. Additional blood draws and questionnaires over an approximately 2-month period could optionally be provided by prospective study participants. Blood samples from the prospective study were shipped frozen or at room temperature prior to DNA extraction.

The germline V gene provides CDR1 SGHVS and CDR2 FQNEAQ. The CDR3 holds 17 amino acids from the cysteine to the phenylalanine. Of the read, only the CDR3 DNA is kept; its 51 bases are in frame from base 1. V drops 1 base and J drops 0 bases, leaving 13 bases in between. The immunoSEQ Assay, a bias-controlled multiplex PCR, was used to amplify TCRbeta CDR3 regions from genomic DNA. The published analysis was carried out like this. The number of nucleated cells in each sample was estimated by amplification of reference gene primers within the assay. To quantify the absolute abundance of each unique TCRbeta CDR3 rearrangement, sequence reads were collapsed and filtered. For each sample, productive Simpson clonality was calculated as the square root of Simpson's diversity index across productive rearrangements. As stored in TCRdb, this immuneACCESS dataset retains in-frame rearrangements with V and J assigned. A fraction of the clones does not appear; measured against another copy, unresolved V genes explain less than half of the discrepancy, and the remainder lacks a known reason. V and J calls and clone size are as listed in that table; D and trimming were resolved from the DNA. Recorded for this sample are about 380,000 clones; around nine tenths of them occurred a single time. Of the sample, more than 0.95% falls within the top ten clones.

This TCR came from a woman in her late teens or twenties who had recovered from COVID-19. Sequenced material: PBMCs or T cells enriched from blood (not recorded which). The chain is made from TRBV7-8 and TRBJ1-5; TRBD1 is perhaps the D gene, given 6 matching bases. The bases read TGTGCCAGCAGCTTAGGTCTGGGGGCTGATAGCAATCAGCCCCAGCATTTT. Protein translation: CASSLGLGADSNQPQHF.